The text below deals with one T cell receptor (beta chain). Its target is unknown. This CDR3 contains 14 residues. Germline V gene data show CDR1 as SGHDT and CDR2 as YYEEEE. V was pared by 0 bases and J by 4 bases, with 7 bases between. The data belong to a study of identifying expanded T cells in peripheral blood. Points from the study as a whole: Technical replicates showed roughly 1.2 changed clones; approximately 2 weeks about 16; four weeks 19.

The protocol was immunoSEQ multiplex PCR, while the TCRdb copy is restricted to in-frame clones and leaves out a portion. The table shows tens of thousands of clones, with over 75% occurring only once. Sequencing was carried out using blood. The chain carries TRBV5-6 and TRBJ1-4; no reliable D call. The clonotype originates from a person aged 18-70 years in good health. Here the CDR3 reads CASSLVGYNEKLFF. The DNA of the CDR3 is TGTGCCAGCAGCTTGGTGGGGTATAATGAAAAACTGTTTTTT.